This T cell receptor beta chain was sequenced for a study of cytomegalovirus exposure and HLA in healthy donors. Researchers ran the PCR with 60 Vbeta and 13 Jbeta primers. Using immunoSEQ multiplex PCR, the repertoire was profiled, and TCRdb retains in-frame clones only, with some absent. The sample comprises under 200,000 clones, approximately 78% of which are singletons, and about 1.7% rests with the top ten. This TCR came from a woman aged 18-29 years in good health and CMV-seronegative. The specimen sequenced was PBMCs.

CDR3 region: CATSTLANTGELFF. Here the CDR3 DNA reads TGTGCCACCAGTACACTAGCCAACACCGGGGAGCTGTTTTTT. This sequence joins TRBV15 and TRBJ2-2, with D maybe TRBD2 (6 bases). This CDR3 has 14 amino acids. Trimming removed 6 bases from V and 2 bases from J, with 10 bases in between. The germline V gene encodes CDR1 LNHNV and CDR2 YYDKDF (reference sequence). Based on the CDR3 plus reference TRBV15 and TRBJ2-2, the full variable domain is DAMVIQNPRYQVTQFGKPVTLSCSQTLNHNVMYWYQQKSSQAPKLLFHYYDKDFNNEADTPDNFQSRRPNTSFCFLDIRSPGLGDTAMYLCATSTLANTGELFFGEGSRLTVL.